Listed here are 10 T cell receptor beta chains from one sample, sequenced in a study of Ad26.COV2.S vaccination and SARS-CoV-2 variants. Documented treatment: around 19 received Ad26.COV2.S at low or high dose, single or two shots; about 5 received placebo; per-sample allocation not given. Day 63 after the first vaccine or placebo injection was the time point for sampling. TCRdb's table, derived via immunoSEQ multiplex PCR, lists solely in-frame clones and lacks some. The sample includes hundreds of thousands of clones, roughly 91% of them seen just once. The sample was peripheral blood, taken in a trial of Ad26.COV2.S vaccine versus placebo. Receptor source: a person between 18 and 65 years old who received the Ad26.COV2.S COVID-19 vaccine or a placebo.

The V gene is TRBV6-1, the J gene TRBJ1-6, with D unclear. V was trimmed by 0 bases and J by 7 bases, leaving 10 bases between them. The CDR3 is made up of 15 amino acids. CDR1 and CDR2 (germline): MNHNS, SASEGT. The CDR3, as DNA: TGTGCCAGCAGTGAAGCGTGGAGGCCAAATTCACCCCTCCACTTT. This translates into CASSEAWRPNSPLHF.

This clone was seen once. V is TRBV4-1 and J is TRBJ2-3; D uncertain. The CDR3 is made up of 15 amino acids. V lost 1 base and J 2 bases, leaving 10 bases between the germline ends. Germline V gene lookup returns CDR1 MGHRA and CDR2 YSYEKL. The DNA of the CDR3 is TGCGCCAGCAGCCAAGTCCCCGGTACCACAGATACGCAGTATTTT. It is translated as CASSQVPGTTDTQYF.

J is TRBJ1-1 and V is TRBV7-3; no definite D call. The V end lost 3 bases, the J end lost 4 bases, and 12 bases lay between the germline ends. CDR1 and CDR2 from the germline V gene are SGHTA and FQGTGA. The CDR3 is 14 residues long. CDR3: CASSLTSMGTEAFF. In nucleotides, the CDR3 is TGTGCCAGCAGCTTGACCAGTATGGGCACTGAAGCTTTCTTT.

The chain is built from TRBV7-9 and TRBJ1-1; D uncertain. CDR3 size: 11 residues. Germline V CDR1 and CDR2: SEHNR, FQNEAQ (reference sequence). Trimming shortened V by 5 bases and J by 3 bases, and 4 bases separated the two germline ends. The CDR3 nucleotides read TGTGCCAGCAGCGCCTACACTGAAGCTTTCTTT. Residues: CASSAYTEAFF.

The J gene is TRBJ1-1, the V gene TRBV5-8, with D perhaps matching TRBD1 (5 bases). V lost 5 bases and J lost 4, with 15 bases in between. The germline V gene has CDR1 SGHTS and CDR2 YDEGEE. CDR3 length equals 14 residues. In nucleotides, the CDR3 is TGTGCCAGCAGTCGGGGGGGAGGTAGCACTGAAGCTTTCTTT. This codes for CASSRGGGSTEAFF.

This clone was seen a handful of times. The chain combines TRBV4-1 with TRBJ2-7; D is unclear. This CDR3 is built from 15 residues. CDR1 is MGHRA and CDR2 is YSYEKL in the germline V gene. The V end was cut by 0 bases, the J end by 2 bases, with 11 bases between. CDR3 sequence reads: CASSQDPTLTYEQYF. In nucleotides, the CDR3 is TGCGCCAGCAGCCAAGATCCAACACTGACCTACGAGCAGTACTTC.

This clone was detected only a few times. The rearrangement links TRBV7-9 to TRBJ1-6; TRBD1 matches 9 bases. The CDR3 totals 14 residues. The germline V gene has CDR1 SEHNR and CDR2 FQNEAQ (reference sequence). J was trimmed by 8 bases and V by 5 bases; bases with no gene match: 4. CDR3 DNA sequence: TGTGCCAGCAGCCCGGGACAGGGTTATTCACCCCTCCACTTT. Amino acids: CASSPGQGYSPLHF.

The chain links TRBV9 to TRBJ1-6; TRBD1 might be the D (5 bases). The CDR3 length is 15 residues. Germline CDR1 reads SGDLS; CDR2 reads YYNGEE. Trimming stripped 4 bases from V and 10 bases from J, with 18 bases between. Here the CDR3 reads CASSRPGRGDSPLHF. As DNA, the CDR3 is TGTGCCAGCAGCCGCCCGGGGCGGGGTGACTCACCCCTCCACTTT.

The CDR3 nucleotides are TGTGCCAGCAGCCAACCCGGACAGGGATACGGCTACACCTTC. Protein sequence: CASSQPGQGYGYTF. The gene calls are TRBV4-2 and TRBJ1-2, with TRBD1 identical over 8 bases. V trimming: 2 bases; J trimming: 8 bases; junction bases outside the gene matches: 7. Per the germline V gene, CDR1 is LGHNA and CDR2 is YNFKEQ. The CDR3 loop spans 14 amino acids.

The rearrangement links TRBV10-3 to TRBJ2-3; D unresolved. The ends were cut back, 7 bases at V and 0 bases at J, with 11 bases in the middle. Per germline, CDR1 ENHRY and CDR2 SYGVKD. CDR3 length: 14 amino acids. CDR3 sequence: CAITGTSSTDTQYF. The CDR3 DNA reads TGTGCCATCACTGGTACTTCTAGCACAGATACGCAGTATTTT.